The source of this TCR beta chain is a study of T cells in Graves' hyperthyroidism and ophthalmopathy. The wider study: Peripheral blood was acquired at first diagnosis, ahead of any therapy whatsoever. Overall study results and limits: The blood repertoire included most of the expanded thyroid clonotypes above 0.001.

There were TCR beta CDR3 regions amplified from RNA transcripts. Initially, a first-round RT-PCR of the TCR CDR3 employed the HTBI primer set. Each CDR3 protein gets one entry after TCRdb re-called the multiplex PCR reads with MiXCR. The sample shows 300,000 to 500,000 distinct CDR3 sequences, 14% to 15% of them seen only once. This clonotype occurred many times. The antigen is undetermined. In patients aged 18 to 65, hyperthyroidism was newly diagnosed, with duration under 2 months. The germline gives CDR1 GTSNPN, CDR2 SVGIG (reference sequence). The CDR3 runs 12 residues. The trim removed 4 bases at V and 1 base at J, leaving 1 base unmatched.

This sequence originates from a woman in her twenties or thirties with Graves' hyperthyroidism. V usage is TRBV30 and J usage is TRBJ2-7, with 7 bases identical to TRBD1. Sequencing used blood. This CDR3 is CAWNRGSYEQYF. Written as DNA, the CDR3 is TGTGCCTGGAACAGGGGATCCTACGAGCAGTACTTC.